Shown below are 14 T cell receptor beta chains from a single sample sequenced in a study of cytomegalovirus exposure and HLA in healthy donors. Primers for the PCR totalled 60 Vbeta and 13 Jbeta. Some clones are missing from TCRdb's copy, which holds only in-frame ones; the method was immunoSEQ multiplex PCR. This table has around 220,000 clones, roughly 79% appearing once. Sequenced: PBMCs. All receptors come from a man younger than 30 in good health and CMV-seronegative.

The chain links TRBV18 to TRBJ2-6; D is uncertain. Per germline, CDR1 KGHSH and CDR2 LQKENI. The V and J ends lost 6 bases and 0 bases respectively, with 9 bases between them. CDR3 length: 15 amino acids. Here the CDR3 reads CASSADSSGANVLTF. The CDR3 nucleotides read TGTGCCAGCTCGGCCGACTCCTCTGGGGCCAACGTCCTGACTTTC.

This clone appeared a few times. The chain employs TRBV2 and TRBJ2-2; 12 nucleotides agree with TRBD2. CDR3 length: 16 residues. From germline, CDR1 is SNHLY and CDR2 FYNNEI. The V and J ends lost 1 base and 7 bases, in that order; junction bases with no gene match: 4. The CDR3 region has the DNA TGTGCCAGCAGTGAAGGGACTAGCGGGATAGGCGGGGAGCTGTTTTTT. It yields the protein CASSEGTSGIGGELFF.

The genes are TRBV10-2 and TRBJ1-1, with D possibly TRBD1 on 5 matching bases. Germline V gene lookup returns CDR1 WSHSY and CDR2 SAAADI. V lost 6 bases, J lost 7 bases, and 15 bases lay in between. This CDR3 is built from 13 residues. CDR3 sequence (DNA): TGCGCCAGCAGGGGGGGAGGGGAAGGTGAAGCTTTCTTT. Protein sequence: CASRGGGEGEAFF.

The DNA for the CDR3 is TGTGCCAGCAGCGAAGGACGGGGGAACACTGAAGCTTTCTTT. Amino acids: CASSEGRGNTEAFF. This chain joins TRBV11-3 and TRBJ1-1, with unresolved D. CDR1 is SGHNT and CDR2 is YENEEA in the germline V gene. Trimming left V 5 bases short and J 1 base short, with 11 bases between. The CDR3 is 14 residues long. The full variable domain, rest sourced from reference TRBV11-3 and TRBJ1-1, is EAGVVQSPRYKIIEKKQPVAFWCNPISGHNTLYWYLQNLGQGPELLIRYENEEAVDDSQLPKDRFSAERLKGVDSTLKIQPAELGDSAVYLCASSEGRGNTEAFFGQGTRLTVV.

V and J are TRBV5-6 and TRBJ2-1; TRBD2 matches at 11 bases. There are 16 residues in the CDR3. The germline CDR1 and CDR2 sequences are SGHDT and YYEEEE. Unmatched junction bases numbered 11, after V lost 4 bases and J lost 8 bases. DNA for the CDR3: TGTGCCAGCAGCCCAGTAGCGGGAGGGTATATCGATGAGCAGTTCTTC. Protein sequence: CASSPVAGGYIDEQFF.

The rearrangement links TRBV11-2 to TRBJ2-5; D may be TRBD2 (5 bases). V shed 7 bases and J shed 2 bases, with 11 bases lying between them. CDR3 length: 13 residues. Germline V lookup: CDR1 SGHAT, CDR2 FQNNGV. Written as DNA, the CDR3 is TGTGCCAGCAAGAGGGCAGATCAAGAGACCCAGTACTTC. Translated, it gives CASKRADQETQYF. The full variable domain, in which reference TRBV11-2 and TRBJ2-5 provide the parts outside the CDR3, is EAGVAQSPRYKIIEKRQSVAFWCNPISGHATLYWYQQILGQGPKLLIQFQNNGVVDDSQLPKDRFSAERLKGVDSTLKIQPAKLEDSAVYLCASKRADQETQYFGPGTRLLVL.

The CDR3 DNA follows: TGTGCCAGCACCAAGGGGGACAGTCCTAATCAGCCCCAGCATTTT. Translated: CASTKGDSPNQPQHF. V is TRBV7-2 and J is TRBJ1-5, with 7 bases identical to TRBD1. This CDR3 has 15 amino acids. V shed 7 bases, J shed 4 bases, and the junction held 10 bases outside the gene matches. Germline V gene lookup returns CDR1 SGHTA and CDR2 FQGNSA.

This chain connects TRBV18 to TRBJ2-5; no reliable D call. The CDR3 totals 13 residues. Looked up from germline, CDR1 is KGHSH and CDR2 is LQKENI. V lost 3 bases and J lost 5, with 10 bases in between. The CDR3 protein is CASSPTAGETQYF. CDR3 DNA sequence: TGTGCCAGCTCACCGACCGCCGGGGAGACCCAGTACTTC. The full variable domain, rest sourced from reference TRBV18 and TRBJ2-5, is NAGVMQNPRHLVRRRGQEARLRCSPMKGHSHVYWYRQLPEEGLKFMVYLQKENIIDESGMPKERFSAEFPKEGPSILRIQQVVRGDSAAYFCASSPTAGETQYFGPGTRLLVL.

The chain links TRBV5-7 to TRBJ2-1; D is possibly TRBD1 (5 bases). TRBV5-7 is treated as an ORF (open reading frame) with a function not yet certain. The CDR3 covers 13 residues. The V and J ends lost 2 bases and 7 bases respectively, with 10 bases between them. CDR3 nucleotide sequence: TGTGCCAGCAGCTTTCAAGGGGTAAATGAGCAGTTCTTC. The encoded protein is CASSFQGVNEQFF.

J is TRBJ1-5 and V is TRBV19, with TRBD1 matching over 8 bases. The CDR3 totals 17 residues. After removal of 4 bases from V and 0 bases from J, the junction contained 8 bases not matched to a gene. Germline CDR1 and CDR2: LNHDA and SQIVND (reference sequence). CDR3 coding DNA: TGTGCCAGTAGTACACCCGGGACAGGTTATAGCAATCAGCCCCAGCATTTT. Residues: CASSTPGTGYSNQPQHF.

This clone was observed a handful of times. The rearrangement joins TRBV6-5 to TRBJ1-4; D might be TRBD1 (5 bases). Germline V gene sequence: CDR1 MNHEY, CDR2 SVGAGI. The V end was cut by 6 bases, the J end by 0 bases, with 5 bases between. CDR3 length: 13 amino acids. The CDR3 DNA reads TGTGCCAGCAGGACAGCAACTAATGAAAAACTGTTTTTT. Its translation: CASRTATNEKLFF.

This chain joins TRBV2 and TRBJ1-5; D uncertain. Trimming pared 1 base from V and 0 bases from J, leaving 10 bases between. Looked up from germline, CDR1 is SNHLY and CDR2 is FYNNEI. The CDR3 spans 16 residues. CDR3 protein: CASSEGTRNSNQPQHF. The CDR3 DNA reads TGTGCCAGCAGTGAAGGTACGCGTAATAGCAATCAGCCCCAGCATTTT. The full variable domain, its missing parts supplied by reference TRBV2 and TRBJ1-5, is EPEVTQTPSHQVTQMGQEVILRCVPISNHLYFYWYRQILGQKVEFLVSFYNNEISEKSEIFDDQFSVERPDGSNFTLKIRSTKLEDSAMYFCASSEGTRNSNQPQHFGDGTRLSIL.

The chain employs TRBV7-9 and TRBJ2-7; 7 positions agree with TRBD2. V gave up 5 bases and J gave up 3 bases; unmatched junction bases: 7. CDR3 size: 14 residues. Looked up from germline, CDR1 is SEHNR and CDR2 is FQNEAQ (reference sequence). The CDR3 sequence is CASSGRDYSYEQYF. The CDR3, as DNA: TGTGCCAGCAGCGGACGGGACTATAGCTACGAGCAGTACTTC.

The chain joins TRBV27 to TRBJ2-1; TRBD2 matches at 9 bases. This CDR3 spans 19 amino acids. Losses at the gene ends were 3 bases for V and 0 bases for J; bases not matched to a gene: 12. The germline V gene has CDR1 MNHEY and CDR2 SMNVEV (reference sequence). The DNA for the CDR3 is TGTGCCAGCAGTTTTGCAGGAGCGGGAGGCTTTTCCTCCTACAATGAGCAGTTCTTC. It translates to CASSFAGAGGFSSYNEQFF.